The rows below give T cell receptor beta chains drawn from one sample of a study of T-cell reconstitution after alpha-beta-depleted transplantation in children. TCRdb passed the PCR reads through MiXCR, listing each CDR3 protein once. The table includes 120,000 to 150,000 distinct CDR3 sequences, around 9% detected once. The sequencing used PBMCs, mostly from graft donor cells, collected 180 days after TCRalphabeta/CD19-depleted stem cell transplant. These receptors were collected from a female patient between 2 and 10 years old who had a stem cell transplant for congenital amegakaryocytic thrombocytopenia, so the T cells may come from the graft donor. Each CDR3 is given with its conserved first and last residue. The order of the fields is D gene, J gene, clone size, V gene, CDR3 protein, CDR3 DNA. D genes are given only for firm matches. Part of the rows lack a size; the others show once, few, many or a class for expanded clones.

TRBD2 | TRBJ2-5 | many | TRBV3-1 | CASSQASGGAVKTQYF | TGTGCCAGCAGCCAAGCTAGCGGGGGGGCCGTGAAGACCCAGTACTTC
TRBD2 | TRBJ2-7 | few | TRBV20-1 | CSARVAASGIYEQYF | TGCAGTGCTAGGGTCGCGGCTAGCGGAATCTACGAGCAGTACTTC
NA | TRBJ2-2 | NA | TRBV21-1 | CASSTPGLAGGPSMGGELFF | TGTGCCAGCAGCACACCGGGACTAGCGGGAGGGCCTAGTATGGGCGGGGAGCTGTTTTTT
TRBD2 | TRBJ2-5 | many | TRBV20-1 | CSARVYGGAGETQYF | TGCAGTGCTAGAGTCTACGGGGGGGCCGGAGAGACCCAGTACTTC
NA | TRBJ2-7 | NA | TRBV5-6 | CSSSAGTLCYEQYF | TGTTCCAGCAGCGCCGGGACCCTCTGCTACGAGCAGTACTTC
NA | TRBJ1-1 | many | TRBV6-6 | CASSYRLNTEAFF | TGTGCCAGCAGTTACCGCCTGAACACTGAAGCTTTCTTT
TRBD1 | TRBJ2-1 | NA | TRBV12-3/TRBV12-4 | CASRLQGAYNEQFF | TGTGCCAGCAGGCTACAGGGGGCCTACAATGAGCAGTTCTTC
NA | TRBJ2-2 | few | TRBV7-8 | CASSGGTAKTGELFF | TGTGCCAGCAGCGGAGGGACAGCCAAGACCGGGGAGCTGTTTTTT
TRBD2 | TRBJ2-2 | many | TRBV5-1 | CASSLALAGDTGELFF | TGCGCCAGCAGCTTGGCGCTAGCGGGAGACACCGGGGAGCTGTTTTTT
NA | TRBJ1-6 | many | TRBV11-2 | CASSLGGTYNSPLHF | TGTGCCAGCAGCTTGGGGGGAACCTATAATTCACCCCTCCACTTT
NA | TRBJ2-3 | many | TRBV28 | CASSPDSTDTQYF | TGTGCCAGCAGCCCGGACAGCACAGATACGCAGTATTTT
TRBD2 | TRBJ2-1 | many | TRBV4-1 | CASSHPWAGGKYNEQFF | TGCGCCAGCAGCCACCCTTGGGCGGGGGGGAAGTACAATGAGCAGTTCTTC
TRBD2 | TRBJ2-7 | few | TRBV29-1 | CSGYGEGSEQYF | TGCAGCGGGTACGGGGAGGGCTCCGAGCAGTACTTC
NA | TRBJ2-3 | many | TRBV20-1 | CSASPWDAVWGDTQYF | TGCAGTGCTAGCCCTTGGGACGCTGTATGGGGAGATACGCAGTATTTT
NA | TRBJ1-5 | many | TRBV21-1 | CARLADINQPQHF | TGTGCCAGACTTGCGGACATCAATCAGCCCCAGCATTTT
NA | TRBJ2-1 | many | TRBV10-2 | CASSESRLARGNEQFF | TGCGCCAGCAGTGAGTCGAGGCTAGCTCGGGGGAATGAGCAGTTCTTC
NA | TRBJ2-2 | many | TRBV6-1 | CASRQGQNTGELFF | TGTGCCAGCAGGCAGGGACAGAACACCGGGGAGCTGTTTTTT
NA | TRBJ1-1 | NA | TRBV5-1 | CASSGLSEAEAFF | TGCGCCAGCAGCGGACTATCCGAAGCTGAAGCTTTCTTT
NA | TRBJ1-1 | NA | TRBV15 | CATSRDQGNLNTEAFF | TGTGCCACCAGCAGAGATCAGGGGAATCTGAACACTGAAGCTTTCTTT
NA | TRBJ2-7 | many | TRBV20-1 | CSAIQETAQDEQYF | TGCAGTGCCATTCAGGAGACAGCCCAAGACGAGCAGTACTTC
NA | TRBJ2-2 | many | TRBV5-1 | CASSLWEVNTGELFF | TGCGCCAGCAGCTTGTGGGAGGTGAACACCGGGGAGCTGTTTTTT
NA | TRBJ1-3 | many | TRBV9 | CASSWDVSGNTIYF | TGTGCCAGCAGCTGGGACGTTTCTGGAAACACCATATATTTT
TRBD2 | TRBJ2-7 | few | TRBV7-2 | CASSLGGSGVPYEQYF | TGTGCCAGCAGCTTAGGGGGGAGCGGGGTTCCCTACGAGCAGTACTTC
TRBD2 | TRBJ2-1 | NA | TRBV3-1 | CASCQVTSGGLYNEQFF | TGTGCCAGCTGCCAAGTGACTAGCGGGGGGCTTTACAATGAGCAGTTCTTC